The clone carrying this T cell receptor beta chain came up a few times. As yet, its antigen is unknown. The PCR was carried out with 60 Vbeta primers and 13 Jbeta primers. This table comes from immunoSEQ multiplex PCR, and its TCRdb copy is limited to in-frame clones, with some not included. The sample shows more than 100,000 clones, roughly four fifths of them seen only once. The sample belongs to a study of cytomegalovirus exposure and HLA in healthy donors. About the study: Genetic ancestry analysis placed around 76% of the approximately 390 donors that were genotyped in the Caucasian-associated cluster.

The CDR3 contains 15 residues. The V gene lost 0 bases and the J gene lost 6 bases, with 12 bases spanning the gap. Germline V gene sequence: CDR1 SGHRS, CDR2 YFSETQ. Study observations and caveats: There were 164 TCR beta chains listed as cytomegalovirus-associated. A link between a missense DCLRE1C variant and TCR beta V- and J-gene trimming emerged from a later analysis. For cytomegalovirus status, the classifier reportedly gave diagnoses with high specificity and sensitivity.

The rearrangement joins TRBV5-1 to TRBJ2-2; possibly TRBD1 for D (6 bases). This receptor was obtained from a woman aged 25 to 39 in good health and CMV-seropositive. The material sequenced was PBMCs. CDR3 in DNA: TGCGCCAGCAGCTTGGGGCCACAGGGATCCGGGGAGCTGTTTTTT. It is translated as CASSLGPQGSGELFF.